This T cell receptor beta chain is from a study of T cells after posttransplantation cyclophosphamide. The germline V gene encodes CDR1 MGHRA and CDR2 YSYEKL. The CDR3 totals 15 residues. J gave up 4 bases and V 3 bases, and 5 bases lay outside the gene matches. The repertoire was sequenced with immunoSEQ multiplex PCR; TCRdb's copy has only in-frame clones and lacks some. The sample records approximately 12,000 clones, 2% to 2.5% being singletons. In this sample, this clone turned up a few times. Antigen unknown. Cyclophosphamide on days +3 and +4 followed busulfan-fludarabine conditioning and a marrow graft. Study-level points and caveats: Donor CD8+ memory clones often dominated recipient blood repertoires at later times. TRB overlap between skin or GI tissue T cells and blood was limited. After PTCy, TRB diversity resembled that of CNI/methotrexate controls.

The chain joins TRBV4-1 to TRBJ2-5; TRBD1 aligns across 10 bases. The sample consisted of PBMCs, taken after allogeneic stem cell transplant with posttransplant cyclophosphamide. This sequence originates from a male patient younger than 45 who received an allogeneic stem cell transplant from a related donor, was CMV-positive, and had no GVHD. Some T cells here may be from the graft donor. For the CDR3, the DNA is TGCGCCAGCAGCCACCAGACAGGGGGCGGAGAGACCCAGTACTTC. Translation gives CASSHQTGGGETQYF.